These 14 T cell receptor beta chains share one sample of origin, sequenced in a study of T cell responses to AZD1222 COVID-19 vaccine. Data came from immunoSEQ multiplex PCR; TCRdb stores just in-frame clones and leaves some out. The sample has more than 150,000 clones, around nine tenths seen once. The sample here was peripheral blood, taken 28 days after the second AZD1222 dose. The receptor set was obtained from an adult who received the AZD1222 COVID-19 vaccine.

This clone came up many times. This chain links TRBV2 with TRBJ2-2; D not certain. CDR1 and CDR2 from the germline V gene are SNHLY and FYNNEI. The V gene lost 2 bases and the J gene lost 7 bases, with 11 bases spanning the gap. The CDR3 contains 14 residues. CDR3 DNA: TGTGCCAGCAGTGAACTGTGGGGAATCGGGGAGCTGTTTTTT. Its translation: CASSELWGIGELFF.

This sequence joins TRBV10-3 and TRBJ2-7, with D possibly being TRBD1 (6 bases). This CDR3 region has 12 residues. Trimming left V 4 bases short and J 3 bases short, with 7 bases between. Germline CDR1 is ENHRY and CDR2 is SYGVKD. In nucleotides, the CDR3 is TGTGCCATCAGTGGGACAGACTACGAGCAGTACTTC. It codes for CAISGTDYEQYF.

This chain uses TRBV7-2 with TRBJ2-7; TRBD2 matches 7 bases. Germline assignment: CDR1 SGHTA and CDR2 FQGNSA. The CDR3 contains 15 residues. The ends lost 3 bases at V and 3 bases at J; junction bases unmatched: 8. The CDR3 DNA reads TGTGCCAGCAGCTTTACCCCGGGACTAAACTACGAGCAGTACTTC. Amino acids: CASSFTPGLNYEQYF.

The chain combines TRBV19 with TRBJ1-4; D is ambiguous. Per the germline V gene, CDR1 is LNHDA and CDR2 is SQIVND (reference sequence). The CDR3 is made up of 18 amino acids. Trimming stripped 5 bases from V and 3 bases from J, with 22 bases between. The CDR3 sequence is CASSLFGRKLPANEKLFF. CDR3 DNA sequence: TGTGCCAGTAGTCTTTTTGGCAGGAAACTTCCGGCTAATGAAAAACTGTTTTTT.

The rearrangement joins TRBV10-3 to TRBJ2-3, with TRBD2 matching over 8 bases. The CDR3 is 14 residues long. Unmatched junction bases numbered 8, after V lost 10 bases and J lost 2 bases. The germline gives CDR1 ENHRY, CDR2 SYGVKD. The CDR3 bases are TGTGCCACCTCTAACGGGAGGGCCACAGATACGCAGTATTTT. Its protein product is CATSNGRATDTQYF.

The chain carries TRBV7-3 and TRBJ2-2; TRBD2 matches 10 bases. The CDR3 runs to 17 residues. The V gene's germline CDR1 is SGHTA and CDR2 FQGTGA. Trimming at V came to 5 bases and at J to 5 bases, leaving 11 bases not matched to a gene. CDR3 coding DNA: TGTGCCAGCAGCACGACGGGGACTAGCGCCCAAACCGGGGAGCTGTTTTTT. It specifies CASSTTGTSAQTGELFF.

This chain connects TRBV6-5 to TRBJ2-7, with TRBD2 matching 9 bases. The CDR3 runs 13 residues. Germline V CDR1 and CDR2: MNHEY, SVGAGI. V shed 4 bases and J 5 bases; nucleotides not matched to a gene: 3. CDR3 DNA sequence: TGTGCCAGCAGTTTAGCGGGAGACGACGAGCAGTACTTC. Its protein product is CASSLAGDDEQYF.

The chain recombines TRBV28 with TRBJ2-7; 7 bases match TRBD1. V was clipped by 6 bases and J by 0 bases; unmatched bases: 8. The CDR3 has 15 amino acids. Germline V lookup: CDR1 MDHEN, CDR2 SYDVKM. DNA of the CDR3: TGTGCCAGCAGGTCACAGGGGCTCGGCTCCTACGAGCAGTACTTC. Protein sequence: CASRSQGLGSYEQYF.

For the CDR3, the DNA is TGTGCCAGTAGTATAGGGGGCGGGGCGAACACCGGGGAGCTGTTTTTT. Translated: CASSIGGGANTGELFF. The rearrangement joins TRBV19 to TRBJ2-2; TRBD2 is a possible D gene (6 bases). CDR3 length equals 16 residues. Germline CDR1 reads LNHDA; CDR2 reads SQIVND (reference sequence). Trimming removed 1 base at V and 0 bases at J, with 9 bases between.

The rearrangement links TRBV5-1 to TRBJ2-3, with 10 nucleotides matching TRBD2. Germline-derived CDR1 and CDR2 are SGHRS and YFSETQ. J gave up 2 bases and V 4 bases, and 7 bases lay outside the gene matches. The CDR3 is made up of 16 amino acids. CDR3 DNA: TGCGCCAGCAGCACCGGGACTAGCGCCATCACAGATACGCAGTATTTT. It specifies CASSTGTSAITDTQYF.

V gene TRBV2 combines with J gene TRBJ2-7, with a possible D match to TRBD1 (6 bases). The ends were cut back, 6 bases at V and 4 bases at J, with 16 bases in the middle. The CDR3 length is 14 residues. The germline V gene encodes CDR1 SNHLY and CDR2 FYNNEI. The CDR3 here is CASREQGPSYEQYF. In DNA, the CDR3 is TGTGCCAGCAGGGAACAGGGTCCCTCTTACGAGCAGTACTTC.

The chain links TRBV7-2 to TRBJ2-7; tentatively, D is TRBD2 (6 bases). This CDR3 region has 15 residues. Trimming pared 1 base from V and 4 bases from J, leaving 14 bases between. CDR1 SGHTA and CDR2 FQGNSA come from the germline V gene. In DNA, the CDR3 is TGTGCCAGCAGCTTAGAGGGCGGGGACCCATACGAGCAGTACTTC. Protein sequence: CASSLEGGDPYEQYF.

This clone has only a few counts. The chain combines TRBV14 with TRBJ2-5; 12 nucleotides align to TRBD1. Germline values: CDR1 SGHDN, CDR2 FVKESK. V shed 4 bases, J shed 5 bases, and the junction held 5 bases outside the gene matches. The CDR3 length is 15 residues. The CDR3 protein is CASSLGTGGHETQYF. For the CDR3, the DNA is TGTGCCAGCAGCCTCGGGACAGGGGGCCATGAGACCCAGTACTTC.

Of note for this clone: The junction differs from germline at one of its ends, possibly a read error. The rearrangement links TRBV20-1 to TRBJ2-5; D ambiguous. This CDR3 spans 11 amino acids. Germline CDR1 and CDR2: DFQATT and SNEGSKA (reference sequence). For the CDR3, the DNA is TGCAGTGCTAGATCCCAAGGGACCCAGTACTTC. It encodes CSARSQGTQYF.